This paragraph covers one TCR beta chain sequence. While infection was still active, Seattle patients were enrolled and then followed longitudinally. Trimming stripped 3 bases from V and 0 bases from J, with 5 bases between. CDR1 is LNHDA and CDR2 is SQIVND in the germline V gene (reference sequence). The CDR3 spans 13 residues. Authors' methods: From reference gene primer amplification, estimates of nucleated cell counts were derived. Libraries were prepared by immunoSEQ multiplex PCR; TCRdb keeps only in-frame clonotypes and omits some of them. The V and J calls and the clone size are those of that table, but D and trimming were determined from the DNA. The data contain hundreds of thousands of clones, 85% to 90% of them singletons. This entry comes from a study of blood T cell repertoires in COVID-19. As for the study in general: Whether acute or convalescent, the COVID-19 samples came from the United States, Italy and Spain. PBMCs, B-cell-depleted T cells, or T cells provided the cDNA or gDNA that made up the material.

Sequenced: peripheral blood. The chain combines TRBV19 with TRBJ1-2; no clear D gene. The sequence was collected from a man between 18 and 29 years old with COVID-19, enrolled during active disease. CDR3 sequence (DNA): TGTGCCAGTAGTATCAGTCCTAACTATGGCTACACCTTC. It codes for CASSISPNYGYTF. Variable domain in full (rest from reference TRBV19 and TRBJ1-2): DGGITQSPKYLFRKEGQNVTLSCEQNLNHDAMYWYRQDPGQGLRLIYYSQIVNDFQKGDIAEGYSVSREKKESFPLTVTSAQKNPTAFYLCASSISPNYGYTFGSGTRLTVV.